This T cell receptor (beta chain) originates from a study of response to subunit inactivated influenza vaccine. One entry per CDR3 protein results from TCRdb running MiXCR on the RT-PCR reads. The sample lists 430,000 or so distinct CDR3 sequences, about a tenth seen once, with around 12% in the top ten. In this sample, this clonotype turned up many times. Its antigen is not identified. Study-wide results and caveats: The authors suggested that every seasonal influenza vaccination recruits few new T cells.

The clonotype comes from a man in his forties or fifties who received an inactivated influenza vaccine. Here the sequenced sample was PBMCs from blood, taken around seven weeks after vaccination.

The CDR3 reads CSAPRWRESYEQYF. CDR3 bases: TGCAGTGCTCCCCGTTGGAGGGAGAGCTACGAGCAGTACTTC. This chain links TRBV20-1 with TRBJ2-7; the D gene is possibly TRBD2 (6 bases). Germline CDR1 reads DFQATT; CDR2 reads SNEGSKA (reference sequence). V gave up 5 bases and J gave up 3 bases, with 17 bases separating them. The CDR3 covers 14 residues.